The sequence of this T cell receptor beta chain was determined in a study of blood T cell repertoires in COVID-19 (TCRdb year 2020). For the wider study: Collaborator samples came from the United States, Italy and Spain and covered acute and convalescent phases of COVID-19. The material from the prospective study consisted of cDNA or gDNA derived from T cells, B-cell-depleted T cells, or PBMCs. Deeply sampled blood TCRbeta repertoires from subjects exposed to, actively infected with, or recovered from COVID-19 were included in the dataset. The repertoires were released in a freely available public database intended as a resource for research on the immune response to SARS-CoV-2. Samples came from the ongoing ImmuneRACE study (first 160 participants) plus 1,254 subjects from 6 global collaborators. Sample metadata almost always included a de-identified subject ID, COVID-19 status, age in years and sex. Where available, HLA class I and class II types were obtained from metadata supplied by the sample provider rather than from assay-based typing. The study at large found these results: The amount of clinical and demographic metadata varied by source and participant and was provided uncurated.

As concerns this clone: Its cognate antigen has yet to be identified. No much larger clonotype is one base removed from it; base qualities were not supplied.

From a lookup of the germline V gene, CDR1 and CDR2 are SGHAT and FQNNGV. The CDR3 holds 15 amino acids from the cysteine to the phenylalanine. The only DNA kept is the CDR3, 45 bases in frame from the first base. V and J are trimmed by 0 bases and 12 bases, and the gene matches miss 6 bases of the junction. Each collaborating institution followed its own protocols to collect whole blood in K2EDTA tubes. Collaborator samples were shipped for TCRbeta analysis as frozen whole blood, isolated PBMCs, or DNA extracted from either sample type. TCRbeta CDR3 regions were amplified from genomic DNA using the immunoSEQ Assay, a bias-controlled multiplex PCR. The study's processing was this. The number of nucleated cells in each sample was estimated from the amplification of reference gene primers within the assay. Sequence reads were collapsed and filtered to measure the absolute abundance of every unique TCRbeta CDR3 rearrangement. For each sample, productive Simpson clonality was calculated as the square root of Simpson's diversity index across productive rearrangements. Not all clones reach the TCRdb copy of this immuneACCESS table, which keeps in-frame sequences only. Checked studies attribute under half of the gap to unresolved V genes and leave the rest unexplained. V, J and clone size are those of that table, while D and trimming were read from the DNA. For this sample the table gives roughly 250,000 clones, of which over 75% were detected only once. Around 9.1% of the sample goes to the ten largest clones.

The receptor comes from a human donor in a cohort sampled during active COVID-19. Sequenced input: peripheral blood. The rearranged segments are TRBV11-2 and TRBJ2-5, and 14 junctional nucleotides match TRBD2. DNA sequence: TGTGCCAGCAGCTTAGACACGACTAGCGGGAGGGCCAAGTACTTC. It encodes CASSLDTTSGRAKYF.